This TCR beta chain was documented in a study of neurological immune-mediated disorders. Study-wide findings and caveats: Private repertoires in all groups were suggested, as expanded clones shared no CDR3 amino acid sequences across subjects. Healthy controls had more TCR clonal expansion than multiple sclerosis, which showed the least, whereas HTLV-1-associated myelopathy showed the most.

The table lists this clonotype with many counts. Its antigen is still unknown. Template-switch 5'RACE cDNA synthesis added a 10-nucleotide unique molecular identifier. Using its own MiXCR run on the 5' RACE reads, TCRdb lists one record per CDR3 protein. This table has about 50,000 distinct CDR3 sequences, roughly 15% appearing once. The sequencing sample was made of PBMCs. The receptor was derived from a man aged 60-69 years in good health.

CDR3 in DNA: TGCAGTGCTAGAAGGGTTCGCAATCAAGACTCCTACGAGCAGTACTTC. This codes for CSARRVRNQDSYEQYF. The chain employs TRBV20-1 and TRBJ2-7; unclear D gene. V was cut by 2 bases and J by 0 bases, with 17 bases left in between. This CDR3 has 16 amino acids. Germline V CDR1 and CDR2: DFQATT, SNEGSKA (reference sequence).